This T cell receptor (beta chain) was captured in a study of cytomegalovirus exposure and HLA in healthy donors. The V gene lost 2 bases and the J gene lost 2 bases, with 12 bases spanning the gap. The CDR3 contains 15 residues. Germline CDR1 and CDR2: MNHEY and SMNVEV (reference sequence). The PCR had 60 Vbeta and 13 Jbeta primers. Repertoires were generated with immunoSEQ multiplex PCR, while TCRdb's copy carries only in-frame clones and drops some. The repertoire includes fewer than 200,000 clones, 80% to 90% of them detected once, and about 2.7% sits in the top ten. The chain recombines TRBV27 with TRBJ2-5; perhaps TRBD2 as D (6 bases). Sequenced material: PBMCs. The TCR comes from a man in his thirties or forties in good health and CMV-seropositive. The CDR3 is CASSLSWRGQETQYF. The CDR3 DNA follows: TGTGCCAGCAGTTTAAGTTGGCGGGGACAAGAGACCCAGTACTTC.